This TCR beta chain derives from a study of blood T cell repertoires in COVID-19. Measured with immunoSEQ multiplex PCR; TCRdb has only the in-frame clones, and not every one. The table has approximately 300,000 clones, around 90% seen once. This clonotype was sampled from a woman in her forties or fifties who had recovered from COVID-19. The sequenced sample consisted of peripheral blood.

CDR3 nucleotide sequence: TGTGCCAGTAGTATAGTCGCGGCAGGGCCGTCGACGGGAAACACCATATATTTT. Its protein product is CASSIVAAGPSTGNTIYF. V gene TRBV19 combines with J gene TRBJ1-3, with a possible D match to TRBD1 (5 bases). Between the trimmed V and J ends, which lost 1 base and 4 bases, there was a span of 20 bases. Per germline, CDR1 LNHDA and CDR2 SQIVND (reference sequence). CDR3 size: 18 residues.